A single sample gave rise to the 18 T cell receptor beta chains below, sequenced in a study of radiotherapy plus CTLA-4 blockade in lung cancer. Measured with immunoSEQ multiplex PCR; TCRdb has only the in-frame clones, and not every one. The table has about 80,000 clones, more than 60% seen once. The sequenced sample was peripheral blood, obtained from a patient treated with radiotherapy plus ipilimumab. The origin of the receptors is a human donor with non-small cell lung cancer whose response to radiotherapy plus ipilimumab could not be evaluated. Some clones in this sample may be carry-over from other donors' samples.

The genes are TRBV5-1 and TRBJ2-5; D is possibly TRBD1 (5 bases). The CDR3 sequence is 15 residues long. CDR1 is SGHRS and CDR2 is YFSETQ in the germline V gene. The ends were cut back, 6 bases at V and 1 base at J, with 16 bases in the middle. The CDR3 DNA reads TGCGCCAGCACCCTTCAAGGGGCAGGCCAAGAGACCCAGTACTTC. Its protein product is CASTLQGAGQETQYF.

In DNA form, the CDR3 reads TGTGCCAGCAGTTTCGGGGTGACTAATGAAAAACTGTTTTTT. Protein: CASSFGVTNEKLFF. The J gene is TRBJ1-4, the V gene TRBV6-1; D is ambiguous. This CDR3 comprises 14 residues. CDR1 MNHNS and CDR2 SASEGT come from the germline V gene. V shed 5 bases and J shed 2 bases, with 9 bases lying between them.

The rearrangement uses TRBV5-8 and TRBJ1-5; TRBD1 agrees at 9 bases. The germline CDR1 and CDR2 sequences are SGHTS and YDEGEE. V lost 0 bases, J lost 4 bases, and 5 bases stayed unmatched. The CDR3 sequence is 16 residues long. CDR3 protein: CASSLERDRENQPQHF. The CDR3 DNA sequence: TGTGCCAGCAGCTTGGAGAGGGACAGGGAAAATCAGCCCCAGCATTTT. The full variable domain, in which reference TRBV5-8 and TRBJ1-5 provide the parts outside the CDR3, is EAGVTQSPTHLIKTRGQQATLRCSPISGHTSVYWYQQALGLGLQFLLWYDEGEERNRGNFPPRFSGRQFPNYSSELNVNALELEDSALYLCASSLERDRENQPQHFGDGTRLSIL.

The chain recombines TRBV7-9 with TRBJ1-2; maybe TRBD1 (5 bases). The CDR3 runs to 15 residues. Trimming took 1 base from V and 4 from J, leaving 13 bases between them. Germline CDR1 reads SEHNR; CDR2 reads FQNEAQ (reference sequence). As DNA, the CDR3 is TGTGCCAGCAGCTTAGGTGCAGGGCCGATCTATGGCTACACCTTC. Its translation: CASSLGAGPIYGYTF.

The chain is built from TRBV2 and TRBJ1-1; tentatively, D is TRBD1 (5 bases). The CDR3 length is 16 residues. Germline V gives CDR1 SNHLY, CDR2 FYNNEI. Between the trimmed V and J ends, which lost 6 bases and 5 bases, there was a span of 22 bases. CDR3 region: CASRNRFRWVWTEAFF. As DNA, the CDR3 is TGTGCCAGCAGAAACAGGTTTCGGTGGGTTTGGACTGAAGCTTTCTTT.

V gene TRBV5-1 combines with J gene TRBJ2-5; TRBD2 agrees at 8 bases. Germline trimming cut 0 bases from V and 5 bases from J; bases unmatched to any gene: 3. The CDR3 runs 14 residues. The germline CDR1 and CDR2 sequences are SGHRS and YFSETQ. CDR3 nucleotides: TGCGCCAGCAGCTTGGCGGGGGGGCCTGAGACCCAGTACTTC. Translating it yields CASSLAGGPETQYF. Variable domain in full (rest from reference TRBV5-1 and TRBJ2-5): KAGVTQTPRYLIKTRGQQVTLSCSPISGHRSVSWYQQTPGQGLQFLFEYFSETQRNKGNFPGRFSGRQFSNSRSEMNVSTLELGDSALYLCASSLAGGPETQYFGPGTRLLVL.

V gene TRBV4-2 combines with J gene TRBJ2-1; maybe TRBD2 (5 bases). The CDR3 loop spans 13 amino acids. Trimming cost V 5 bases and J 6 bases, with 11 bases left between them. Germline V CDR1 and CDR2: LGHNA, YNFKEQ. The CDR3 here is CASSFGLRNEQFF. CDR3 bases: TGTGCCAGCAGCTTTGGACTGCGCAATGAGCAGTTCTTC.

This chain links TRBV11-2 with TRBJ2-1; no clear D. The ends were cut back, 2 bases at V and 6 bases at J, with 8 bases in the middle. The V gene's germline CDR1 is SGHAT and CDR2 FQNNGV. CDR3 size: 13 residues. Written as DNA, the CDR3 is TGTGCCAGCAGCTTATCCCCCCTCAATGAGCAGTTCTTC. It specifies CASSLSPLNEQFF.

V and J are TRBV7-9 and TRBJ1-1, with no clear D. The CDR3 has 13 amino acids. V lost 4 bases to trimming and J lost 5 bases, with 11 bases between them. Germline V gives CDR1 SEHNR, CDR2 FQNEAQ (reference sequence). The CDR3 is CASSSPRLTEAFF. The CDR3 DNA is TGTGCCAGCAGCTCGCCCAGGTTAACTGAAGCTTTCTTT.

The gene calls are TRBV5-1 and TRBJ2-5; 7 bases are shared with TRBD1. Trimming at V came to 2 bases and at J to 0 bases, leaving 4 bases not matched to a gene. Germline CDR1 is SGHRS and CDR2 is YFSETQ. This CDR3 has 15 amino acids. CDR3 sequence (DNA): TGCGCCAGCAGCTTCAACAGGGGAAACCAAGAGACCCAGTACTTC. Translation: CASSFNRGNQETQYF.

This clone has just a few counts. The chain employs TRBV28 and TRBJ1-2; 7 nucleotides agree with TRBD1. CDR3 length equals 11 residues. The J segment lost 8 bases and the V segment lost 6 bases, leaving 3 bases of the junction unmatched. Germline CDR1 reads MDHEN; CDR2 reads SYDVKM. The DNA of the CDR3 is TGTGCCAGCAGGACACAGGGGGGCTACACCTTC. Translated, it gives CASRTQGGYTF.

Only one count was recorded for this clone. The CDR3 sequence: CASSFLGGNYGYTF. In DNA form, the CDR3 reads TGTGCCAGCAGCTTCCTGGGGGGGAACTATGGCTACACCTTC. The chain has TRBV6-5 and TRBJ1-2; a possible D gene is TRBD1 (5 bases). From germline, CDR1 is MNHEY and CDR2 SVGAGI. CDR3 size: 14 residues. Trimming left V 6 bases short and J 2 bases short, with 13 bases between.

This chain uses TRBV28 with TRBJ1-2; 9 bases match TRBD1. This CDR3 region has 13 residues. The germline gives CDR1 MDHEN, CDR2 SYDVKM. V was pared by 6 bases and J by 4 bases, with 3 bases of the junction left unmatched. CDR3 in amino acids: CASSTGGGYGYTF. In nucleotides, the CDR3 is TGTGCCAGCAGCACAGGGGGCGGCTATGGCTACACCTTC.

The chain joins TRBV28 to TRBJ1-3; D is undetermined. The CDR3 is made up of 16 amino acids. Trimming took off 2 bases at V and 2 bases at J, with 13 bases between the two ends. Germline V gives CDR1 MDHEN, CDR2 SYDVKM. The CDR3 bases are TGTGCCAGCAGTTTAGAGGCATTCTCCCCTGGAAACACCATATATTTT. Its protein product is CASSLEAFSPGNTIYF.

The rearrangement uses TRBV5-1 and TRBJ2-2, with D perhaps TRBD1 (7 bases). Trimming took off 0 bases at V and 5 bases at J, with 14 bases between the two ends. CDR1 is SGHRS, CDR2 YFSETQ, per germline. The length of the CDR3 is 16 residues. This CDR3 is CASSLALTGRTGELFF. CDR3 nucleotides: TGCGCCAGCAGCTTGGCCTTGACAGGGAGGACCGGGGAGCTGTTTTTT.

The CDR3, as DNA: TGTGCCAGCAGCTTATTGACAGACTCTGGAAACACCATATATTTT. Translating it yields CASSLLTDSGNTIYF. The rearrangement joins TRBV7-8 to TRBJ1-3; maybe TRBD1 (5 bases). Trimming removed 2 bases at V and 0 bases at J, with 8 bases between. The CDR3 is made up of 15 amino acids. CDR1 is SGHVS, CDR2 FQNEAQ, per germline.

The genes are TRBV9 and TRBJ2-7; TRBD1 matches at 8 bases. The CDR3 extends over 15 amino acids. The germline V gene encodes CDR1 SGDLS and CDR2 YYNGEE. The trim removed 4 bases at V and 0 bases at J, leaving 6 bases unmatched. The CDR3 sequence is CASSPRDRYSYEQYF. The CDR3 DNA sequence: TGTGCCAGCAGCCCTCGGGACAGGTACTCCTACGAGCAGTACTTC.

The chain couples TRBV6-5 to TRBJ1-2, with D tentatively TRBD1 (6 bases). Germline V gives CDR1 MNHEY, CDR2 SVGAGI. The CDR3 length is 15 residues. Trimming cost V 6 bases and J 4 bases, with 18 bases left between them. The CDR3 nucleotides read TGTGCCAGCAGCCTCCGGGGGGGGCTGGTCTATGGCTACACCTTC. It encodes CASSLRGGLVYGYTF.